This T cell receptor (beta chain) was profiled in a study of T-cell memory formation after mild COVID-19. TCRdb reprocessed the 5' RACE reads via MiXCR and lists one record per CDR3 protein. The sample holds about 270,000 distinct CDR3 sequences, about 20% seen once. This clonotype showed up just a few times. Its antigen is still unknown. Study results and limitations: Clones contracting day 15 to 85 were balanced CD4/CD8; later expanders leaned CD4+.

The material sequenced was PBMCs or a T cell subset sorted from them (not recorded which). The source is a man between 18 and 35 years old who had mild COVID-19 (a few samples of this study predate the infection). Cell type and time point are not known.

The CDR3 DNA follows: TGCGCCAGCAGCCAAGATTGGGGGGACTACGAGCAGTACGTC. It encodes CASSQDWGDYEQYV. The chain carries TRBV4-3 and TRBJ2-7, with a weak D call TRBD2 (6 bases). V dropped 0 bases and J dropped 3 bases, with 9 bases sitting between them. CDR1 LGHNA and CDR2 YSLEER come from the germline V gene. CDR3 size: 14 residues.